Below, 4 T cell receptor beta chains from the same sample are listed, as sequenced in a study of naive and memory T cell subsets. The study's findings and limits: Especially in CD8 cells, naive repertoires contained a few larger clonotypes, possibly CD45RA-re-expressing memory cells.

An equimolar mix of two oligonucleotides served as the beta constant-region primer for TRBC1 and TRBC2. Nested alpha and beta constant-region primers with the SP2 primer drove four PCR rounds on ligated cDNA. TCRdb reprocessed the UMI-ligation and nested PCR reads with MiXCR, giving one entry per CDR3 protein. The repertoire holds 98,000 or so distinct CDR3 sequences, with more than 14% as singletons. The antigens for these receptors are not known. Input material: naive CD8+ T cells from blood. The source of these receptors is a human donor in good health.

This clonotype occurred many times. The genes are TRBV4-3 and TRBJ2-2; 9 bases are a match to TRBD1. CDR3 length: 17 amino acids. The junction had 9 bases not matched to a gene; V was cut back by 0 bases and J by 7 bases. Germline CDR1 is LGHNA and CDR2 is YSLEER. This chain's CDR3 is CASSQDGTGGFGGELFF. CDR3 nucleotides: TGCGCCAGCAGCCAAGATGGCACAGGGGGCTTCGGCGGGGAGCTGTTTTTT.

This clonotype has a handful of counts. The J gene is TRBJ1-1, the V gene TRBV29-1; D possibly corresponds to TRBD1 (6 bases). The germline V gene encodes CDR1 SQVTM and CDR2 ANQGSEA. The CDR3 is 11 residues long. Trimming cost V 5 bases and J 5 bases, with 9 bases left between them. The CDR3 spells CSVWDTTEAFF. As DNA, the CDR3 is TGCAGCGTTTGGGACACGACTGAAGCTTTCTTT.

This clonotype was picked up a small number of times. The chain uses TRBV10-3 and TRBJ1-1; D is unresolved. The CDR3 runs to 12 residues. Germline V lookup: CDR1 ENHRY, CDR2 SYGVKD. Trimming took 4 bases from V and 1 from J, leaving 4 bases between them. The CDR3 reads CAISASNTEAFF. CDR3 DNA sequence: TGTGCCATCAGTGCCTCGAACACTGAAGCTTTCTTT.

This clonotype was observed a few times. The chain couples TRBV4-1 to TRBJ2-2; a weak D match, TRBD1 (5 bases). CDR3 length: 16 residues. Per germline, CDR1 MGHRA and CDR2 YSYEKL. Trimming removed 5 bases at V and 0 bases at J, with 13 bases between. The CDR3 DNA sequence: TGCGCCAGCAGCGACCAACAGGCCTCGAACACCGGGGAGCTGTTTTTT. This codes for CASSDQQASNTGELFF.